This T cell receptor (beta chain) appears in the sequencing data of a study of CD8+ T cells in alopecia areata. Stated treatment: oral pan-JAK inhibitor, 5-10 mg twice daily. Regarding the study as a whole: In scalp and blood, many expanded lesional clones persisted during tofacitinib. Clonality in the scalp and expanded CD8+ clones ranked among the top 100 were significantly decreased by tofacitinib.

Deletions cut 0 bases from V and 0 bases from J, with 13 bases between. The CDR3 spans 17 residues. Germline CDR1 SGHNT, CDR2 YENEEA. TCR sequencing used cDNA made by reverse transcription of extracted RNA. Method: immunoSEQ multiplex PCR; TCRdb's copy keeps in-frame clones and lacks some. Among some 150,000 clones, roughly four fifths were seen once, and the ten largest hold about 25%. Concerning this clone itself: Its antigen is as yet unknown.

This TCR came from a human donor with alopecia areata. The chain employs TRBV11-3 and TRBJ2-3; D not resolved. The input for sequencing was CD8+ T cells sorted from blood, taken at week 4, from a patient treated with tofacitinib. Here the CDR3 reads CASSLEGLLTSTDTQYF. The DNA for the CDR3 is TGTGCCAGCAGCTTAGAGGGTTTACTAACTAGCACAGATACGCAGTATTTT.